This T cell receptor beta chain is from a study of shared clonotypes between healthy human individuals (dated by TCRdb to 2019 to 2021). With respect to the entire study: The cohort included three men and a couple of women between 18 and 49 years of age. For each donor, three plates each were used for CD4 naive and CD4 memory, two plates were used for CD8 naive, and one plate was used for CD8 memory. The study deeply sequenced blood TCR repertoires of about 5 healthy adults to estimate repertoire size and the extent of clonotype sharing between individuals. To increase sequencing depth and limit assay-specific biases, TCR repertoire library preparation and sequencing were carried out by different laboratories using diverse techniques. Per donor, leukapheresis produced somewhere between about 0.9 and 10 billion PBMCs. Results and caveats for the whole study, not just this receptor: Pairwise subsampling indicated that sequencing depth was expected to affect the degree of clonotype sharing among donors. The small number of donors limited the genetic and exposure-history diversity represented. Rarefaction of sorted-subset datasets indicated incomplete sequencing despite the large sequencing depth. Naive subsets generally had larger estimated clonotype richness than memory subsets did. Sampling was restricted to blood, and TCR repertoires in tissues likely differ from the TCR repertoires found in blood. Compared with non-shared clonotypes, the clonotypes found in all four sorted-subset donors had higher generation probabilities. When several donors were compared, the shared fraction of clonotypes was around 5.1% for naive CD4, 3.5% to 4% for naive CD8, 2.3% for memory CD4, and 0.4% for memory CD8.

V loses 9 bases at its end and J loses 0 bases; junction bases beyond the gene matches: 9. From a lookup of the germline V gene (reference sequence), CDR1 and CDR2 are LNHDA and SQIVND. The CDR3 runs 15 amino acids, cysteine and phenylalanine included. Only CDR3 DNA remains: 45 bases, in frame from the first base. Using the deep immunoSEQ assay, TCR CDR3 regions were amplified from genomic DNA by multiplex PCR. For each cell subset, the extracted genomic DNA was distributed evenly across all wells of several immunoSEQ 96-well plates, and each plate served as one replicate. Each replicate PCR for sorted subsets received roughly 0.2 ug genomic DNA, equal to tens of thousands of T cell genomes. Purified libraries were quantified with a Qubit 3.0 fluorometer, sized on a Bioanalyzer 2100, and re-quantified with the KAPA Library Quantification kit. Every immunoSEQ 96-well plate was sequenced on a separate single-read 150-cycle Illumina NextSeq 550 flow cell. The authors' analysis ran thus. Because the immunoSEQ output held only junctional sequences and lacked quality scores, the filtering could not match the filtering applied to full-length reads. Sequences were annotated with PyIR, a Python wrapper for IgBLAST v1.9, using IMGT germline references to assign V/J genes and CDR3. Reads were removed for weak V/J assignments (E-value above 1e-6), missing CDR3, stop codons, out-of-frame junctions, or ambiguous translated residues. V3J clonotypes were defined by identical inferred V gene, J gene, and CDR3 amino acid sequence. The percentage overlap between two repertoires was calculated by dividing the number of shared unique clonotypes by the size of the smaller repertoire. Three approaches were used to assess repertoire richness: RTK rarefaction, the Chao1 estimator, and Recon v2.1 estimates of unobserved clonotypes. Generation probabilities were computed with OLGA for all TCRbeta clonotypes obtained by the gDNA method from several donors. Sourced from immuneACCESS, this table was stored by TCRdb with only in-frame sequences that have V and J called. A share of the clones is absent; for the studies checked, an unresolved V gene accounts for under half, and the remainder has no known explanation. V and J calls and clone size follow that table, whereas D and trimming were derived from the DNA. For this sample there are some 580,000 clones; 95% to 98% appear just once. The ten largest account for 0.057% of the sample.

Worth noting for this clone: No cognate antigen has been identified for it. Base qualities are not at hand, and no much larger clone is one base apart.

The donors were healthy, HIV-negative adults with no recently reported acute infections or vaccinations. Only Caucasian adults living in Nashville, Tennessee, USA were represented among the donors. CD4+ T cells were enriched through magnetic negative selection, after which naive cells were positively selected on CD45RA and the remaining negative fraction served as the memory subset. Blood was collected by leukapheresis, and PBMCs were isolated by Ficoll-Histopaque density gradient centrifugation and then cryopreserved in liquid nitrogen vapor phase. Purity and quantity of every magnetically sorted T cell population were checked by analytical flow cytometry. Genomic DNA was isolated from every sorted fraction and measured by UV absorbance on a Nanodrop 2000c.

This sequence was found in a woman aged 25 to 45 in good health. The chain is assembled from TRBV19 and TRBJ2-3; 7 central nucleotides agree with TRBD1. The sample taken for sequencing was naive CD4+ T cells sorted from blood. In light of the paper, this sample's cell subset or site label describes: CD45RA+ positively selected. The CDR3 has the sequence CASKRGTESTDTQYF. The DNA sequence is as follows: TGTGCCAGCAAAAGGGGGACAGAGAGCACAGATACGCAGTATTTT.